The 23 T cell receptor beta chains below all came from one sample that was sequenced in a study of cytomegalovirus exposure and HLA in healthy donors. PCR involved 60 Vbeta and 13 Jbeta primers. TCRdb's table, derived via immunoSEQ multiplex PCR, lists solely in-frame clones and lacks some. The data show about 130,000 clones, about 70% seen once. The sequencing input was PBMCs. The source is a woman in her fifties or sixties in good health and CMV-seropositive.

This chain connects TRBV7-3 to TRBJ2-3; D remains unclear. V was pared by 6 bases and J by 3 bases, with 4 bases between. The CDR3 runs 11 residues. Germline CDR1 reads SGHTA; CDR2 reads FQGTGA. CDR3 residues: CASRSTDTQYF. Here the CDR3 DNA reads TGTGCCAGCAGGAGTACAGATACGCAGTATTTT.

The V gene is TRBV6-5, the J gene TRBJ2-7, with D maybe TRBD1 (5 bases). The germline V and J ends were trimmed by 6 bases and 4 bases, with 16 bases remaining between them. The CDR3 is 14 residues long. CDR1 MNHEY and CDR2 SVGAGI come from the germline V gene. The CDR3 reads CASSVVQGGYEQYF. Written as DNA, the CDR3 is TGTGCCAGCAGCGTGGTTCAGGGTGGGTACGAGCAGTACTTC.

The chain carries TRBV6-4 and TRBJ1-6; no clear D gene. The germline gives CDR1 MRHNA, CDR2 SNTAGT. Trimming stripped 3 bases from V and 4 bases from J, with 7 bases between. This CDR3 region has 14 residues. As DNA, the CDR3 is TGTGCCAGCAGTGAGTTGCAGTATAATTCACCCCTCCACTTT. This encodes CASSELQYNSPLHF.

The chain employs TRBV7-6 and TRBJ2-1; unclear D gene. The CDR3 totals 13 residues. Deletions cut 2 bases from V and 8 bases from J, with 10 bases between. Germline V gene sequence: CDR1 SGHVS, CDR2 FNYEAQ. CDR3: CASSLRLGYEQFF. The CDR3 region has the DNA TGTGCCAGCAGCTTAAGGCTGGGCTATGAGCAGTTCTTC.

This sequence joins TRBV5-6 and TRBJ1-4; TRBD1 agrees at 8 bases. The length of the CDR3 is 16 residues. The V and J ends lost 1 base and 7 bases, in that order; junction bases with no gene match: 9. Per germline, CDR1 SGHDT and CDR2 YYEEEE. CDR3 loop: CASSLTLGQGVEKLFF. As DNA, the CDR3 is TGTGCCAGCAGCTTGACCCTAGGACAGGGAGTTGAAAAACTGTTTTTT.

This clone has just one count. The CDR3 DNA reads TGTGCCAGCACTGGAGTTGTAGATACGCAGTATTTT. Translation gives CASTGVVDTQYF. The genes are TRBV6-1 and TRBJ2-3; D is ambiguous. Looked up from germline, CDR1 is MNHNS and CDR2 is SASEGT. Trimming left V 7 bases short and J 5 bases short, with 10 bases between. The length of the CDR3 is 12 residues.

The chain uses TRBV10-2 and TRBJ1-6; a possible D gene is TRBD1 (5 bases). This CDR3 is 17 amino acids long. The ends were cut back, 2 bases at V and 7 bases at J, with 18 bases in the middle. CDR1 WSHSY and CDR2 SAAADI come from the germline V gene. CDR3 loop: CASSESWGTPFNSPLHF. The CDR3 bases are TGCGCCAGCAGTGAGAGTTGGGGGACTCCCTTCAATTCACCCCTCCACTTT.

This chain links TRBV14 with TRBJ1-1, with D maybe TRBD1 (6 bases). The length of the CDR3 is 13 residues. From germline, CDR1 is SGHDN and CDR2 FVKESK. The ends were cut back, 3 bases at V and 8 bases at J, with 13 bases in the middle. The chain's CDR3 is CASSQNRVGEAFF. The CDR3 coding sequence is TGTGCCAGCAGCCAGAACAGGGTGGGGGAAGCTTTCTTT.

This clone occurred many times. This sequence joins TRBV6-5 and TRBJ1-1; unclear D gene. V dropped 2 bases and J dropped 2 bases, with 9 bases sitting between them. CDR1 is MNHEY, CDR2 SVGAGI, per germline. The CDR3 loop spans 14 amino acids. As DNA, the CDR3 is TGTGCCAGCAGTTACACGGGGTTCAACACTGAAGCTTTCTTT. Its protein is CASSYTGFNTEAFF.

J is TRBJ2-1 and V is TRBV15; D gene unclear. The V end was cut by 2 bases, the J end by 9 bases, with 11 bases between. Germline lookup yields CDR1 LNHNV and CDR2 YYDKDF (reference sequence). This CDR3 comprises 13 residues. CDR3 protein: CATSRYPPGEQFF. CDR3 DNA: TGTGCCACCAGCAGATATCCCCCCGGTGAGCAGTTCTTC.

V and J are TRBV11-2 and TRBJ2-7, with 8 positions matching TRBD1. The CDR3 has 14 amino acids. V lost 5 bases, J lost 2 bases, and 5 bases stayed unmatched. Germline V gene lookup returns CDR1 SGHAT and CDR2 FQNNGV. CDR3 sequence: CASSRDRGTYEQYF. CDR3 nucleotides: TGTGCCAGCAGCCGAGACAGGGGTACCTACGAGCAGTACTTC.

This clone has more than one count but fewer than ten. The chain has TRBV5-4 and TRBJ1-2; TRBD1 might be the D (5 bases). The CDR3 consists of 16 residues. Trimming shortened V by 0 bases and J by 4 bases, and 16 bases separated the two germline ends. CDR1 is SGHNT and CDR2 is YYREEE in the germline V gene (reference sequence). CDR3 in DNA: TGTGCCAGCAGCTTGGATGGGGCAGGCCCCTCCTATGGCTACACCTTC. This gives the protein CASSLDGAGPSYGYTF.

This CDR3 reads CASSGTGFANEKLFF. The DNA for the CDR3 is TGTGCCAGCAGCGGTACAGGGTTTGCTAATGAAAAACTGTTTTTT. The chain has TRBV7-2 and TRBJ1-4; tentatively, D is TRBD1 (6 bases). There are 15 residues in the CDR3. In germline, CDR1 is SGHTA, CDR2 FQGNSA. V was trimmed by 5 bases and J by 3 bases, leaving 13 bases between them.

The gene calls are TRBV18 and TRBJ2-7; 8 bases map to TRBD1. CDR3 length: 14 residues. The V and J ends lost 3 bases and 5 bases, in that order; junction bases with no gene match: 6. Germline V gene data show CDR1 as KGHSH and CDR2 as LQKENI. The CDR3 DNA follows: TGTGCCAGCTCACCTCTTGCAGGGGGCGACGAGCAGTACTTC. Encoded protein: CASSPLAGGDEQYF.

The rearrangement uses TRBV6-5 and TRBJ1-1, with 7 positions matching TRBD1. Germline-derived CDR1 and CDR2 are MNHEY and SVGAGI. This CDR3 is 14 amino acids long. V shed 4 bases, J shed 8 bases, and the junction held 10 bases outside the gene matches. The DNA for the CDR3 is TGTGCCAGCAGTTCCTATACAGGGGAACCCGAAGCTTTCTTT. This codes for CASSSYTGEPEAFF.

This chain links TRBV7-8 with TRBJ1-2, with TRBD1 matching 7 bases. Unmatched junction bases numbered 16, after V lost 5 bases and J lost 7 bases. The CDR3 runs 16 residues. Germline CDR1 reads SGHVS; CDR2 reads FQNEAQ. Here the CDR3 reads CASSPGRQGTYRGYTF. The CDR3 bases are TGTGCCAGCAGCCCGGGACGACAGGGAACATATCGTGGCTACACCTTC. Using reference TRBV7-8 and TRBJ1-2 for the parts outside the CDR3, the full variable domain is GAGVSQSPRYKVAKRGQDVALRCDPISGHVSLFWYQQALGQGPEFLTYFQNEAQLDKSGLPSDRFFAERPEGSVSTLKIQRTQQEDSAVYLCASSPGRQGTYRGYTFGSGTRLTVV.

The chain's CDR3 is CASKQQGGSHIQYF. The CDR3 bases are TGTGCCAGCAAGCAACAGGGGGGAAGCCACATTCAGTACTTC. V and J are TRBV7-3 and TRBJ2-4, with 8 positions matching TRBD1. V lost 7 bases to trimming and J lost 8 bases; unmatched junction nucleotides: 10. CDR1 is SGHTA and CDR2 is FQGTGA in the germline V gene. CDR3 length: 14 amino acids.

In DNA, the CDR3 is TGTGCCAGCAACTCTGGTCCCGGTCTTAATTCACCCCTCCACTTT. Translated: CASNSGPGLNSPLHF. This chain links TRBV2 with TRBJ1-6; D not certain. Looked up from germline, CDR1 is SNHLY and CDR2 is FYNNEI. Trimming cost V 7 bases and J 6 bases, with 16 bases left between them. CDR3 size: 15 residues.

As concerns this clone: In the same sample, other DNA sequences code for this CDR3. The CDR3 DNA sequence: TGTGCCAGCAGCCTGGAGGGGGGGGAAGAGACCCAGTACTTC. It is translated as CASSLEGGEETQYF. The genes are TRBV7-3 and TRBJ2-5, with a weak D call TRBD2 (7 bases). Germline CDR1 SGHTA, CDR2 FQGTGA. The CDR3 is made up of 14 amino acids. V lost 5 bases to trimming and J lost 3 bases, with 13 bases between them.

V is TRBV5-8 and J is TRBJ2-3; TRBD2 agrees at 8 bases. Germline trimming cut 2 bases from V and 2 bases from J; bases unmatched to any gene: 10. This CDR3 is 17 amino acids long. Germline V gene data show CDR1 as SGHTS and CDR2 as YDEGEE. CDR3 bases: TGTGCCAGCAGCTTTTTCGGGGGGGGATCTAACACAGATACGCAGTATTTT. It encodes CASSFFGGGSNTDTQYF.

The J gene is TRBJ1-5, the V gene TRBV7-8, with 7 bases lining up with TRBD1. The CDR3 consists of 16 residues. CDR1 is SGHVS, CDR2 FQNEAQ, per germline. V dropped 3 bases and J dropped 2; count of bases not matched to a gene: 7. CDR3 sequence (DNA): TGTGCCAGCAGCTTTGGAGGGGGCAGCGGCAATCAGCCCCAGCATTTT. It translates to CASSFGGGSGNQPQHF.

The CDR3 nucleotides are TGTGCCAGCAGCGTGGGTGCAGGGGCAGAGGAGCAGTACTTC. It yields the protein CASSVGAGAEEQYF. This sequence joins TRBV9 and TRBJ2-7, with D possibly being TRBD1 (6 bases). Germline V lookup: CDR1 SGDLS, CDR2 YYNGEE. V was pared by 2 bases and J by 7 bases, with 16 bases between. The CDR3 has 14 amino acids.

This clone was recorded only once. CDR3 in amino acids: CASSQPPGTSTDTQYF. The CDR3 bases are TGCGCCAGCAGCCAACCCCCGGGTACTAGCACAGATACGCAGTATTTT. This chain uses TRBV4-1 with TRBJ2-3; D remains ambiguous. Germline V gives CDR1 MGHRA, CDR2 YSYEKL. This CDR3 is built from 16 residues. The ends were cut back, 2 bases at V and 0 bases at J, with 12 bases in the middle.